This TCR beta chain was documented in a study of shared clonotypes between healthy human individuals. Whole-study findings and limits: Shared clonotypes across all four donors exceeded non-shared ones in generation probability. In having few donors, the study represented limited genetic and exposure-history diversity. Sampling covered nothing but blood. Tissue TCR repertoires likely differ from those found in blood. The naive CD4 repertoires of several donors were compared, and around 4.7% of clonotypes were shared.

V gave up 0 bases and J gave up 0 bases, with 12 bases separating them. The CDR3 consists of 16 residues. Germline CDR1 LGHNA, CDR2 YNFKEQ. In regard to this clone: The antigen remains unidentified.

The data were produced by immunoSEQ multiplex PCR, yet TCRdb's version contains in-frame clones alone and is incomplete. Of over 700,000 clones in the sample, roughly 72% were seen once. The genes are TRBV4-2 and TRBJ2-7; perhaps TRBD2 as D (5 bases). This receptor was obtained from a woman in her 30s in good health. Sequencing used memory CD4+ T cells sorted from blood. The subset: CD45RA-negative fraction. As DNA, the CDR3 is TGTGCCAGCAGCCAAGATCAGGACTCGAGCTCCTACGAGCAGTACTTC. It is translated as CASSQDQDSSSYEQYF.